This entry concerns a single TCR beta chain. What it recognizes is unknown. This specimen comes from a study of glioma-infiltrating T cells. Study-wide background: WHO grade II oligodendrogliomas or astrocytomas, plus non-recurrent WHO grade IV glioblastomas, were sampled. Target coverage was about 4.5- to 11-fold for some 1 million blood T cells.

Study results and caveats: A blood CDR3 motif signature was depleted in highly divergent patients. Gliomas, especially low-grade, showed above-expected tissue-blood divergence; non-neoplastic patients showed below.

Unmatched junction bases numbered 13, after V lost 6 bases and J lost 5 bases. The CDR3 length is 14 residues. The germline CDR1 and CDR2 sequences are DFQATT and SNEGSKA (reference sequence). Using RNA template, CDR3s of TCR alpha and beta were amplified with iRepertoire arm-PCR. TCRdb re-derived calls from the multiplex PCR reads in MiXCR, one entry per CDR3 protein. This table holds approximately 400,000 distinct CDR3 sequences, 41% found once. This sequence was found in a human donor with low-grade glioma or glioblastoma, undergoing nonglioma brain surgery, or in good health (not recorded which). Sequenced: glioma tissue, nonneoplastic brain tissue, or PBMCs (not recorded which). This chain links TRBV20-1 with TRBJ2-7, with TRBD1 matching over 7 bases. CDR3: CSATKGGFVNEQYF. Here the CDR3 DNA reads TGCAGTGCAACGAAAGGGGGCTTCGTCAACGAGCAGTACTTC.